This TCR beta chain was retrieved from a study of blood T cell repertoires in COVID-19. Assay used: immunoSEQ multiplex PCR; TCRdb lists only in-frame clones, some missing. The sample has about 45,000 clones; about 85% are singletons. The V gene end was trimmed by 1 base and the J gene end by 1 base; junction bases not matched to a gene: 9. Per the germline V gene, CDR1 is SGHAT and CDR2 is FQNNGV. The CDR3 extends over 18 amino acids. The sample comprised peripheral blood. The chain links TRBV11-2 to TRBJ2-7; TRBD2 aligns across 11 bases. The clonotype originates from a woman older than 75 with acute or convalescent COVID-19. For the CDR3, the DNA is TGTGCCAGCAGCTTAGTTGGGACTAGCGGTCTAAGATCCTACGAGCAGTACTTC. Protein product: CASSLVGTSGLRSYEQYF.